This T cell receptor beta chain comes out of a study of control samples from healthy donors and cancer patients. Sequencing was performed with immunoSEQ multiplex PCR; in TCRdb, only in-frame clones are kept and a portion is missing. The sample carries over 150,000 clones, approximately 94% recorded once. Germline values: CDR1 SEHNR, CDR2 FQNEAQ (reference sequence). CDR3 size: 13 residues. Trimming cost V 4 bases and J 8 bases, with 14 bases left between them. Sequenced input: blood. This TCR was sampled from a man between 40 and 49 years old in good health. The V call is TRBV7-9, the J call TRBJ1-1; D possibly corresponds to TRBD1 (5 bases). The CDR3 region is CASSSTGAIEAFF. The CDR3 DNA sequence: TGTGCCAGCAGCTCTACAGGAGCTATCGAAGCTTTCTTT.